The sample holds a few counts of the clone carrying this TCR beta chain. Its antigen remains unknown. The sample originates from a study of molecular identifiers for immune sequencing clone quantification. Regarding the study as a whole: Researchers reportedly could pick up spiked Jurkat TCR RNA from one cell mixed into about 970,000 naive cells.

Using its own MiXCR run on the PCR reads, TCRdb lists one record per CDR3 protein. The table records around 460,000 distinct CDR3 sequences, about 25% of them present only once. CDR3 length: 14 amino acids. V was clipped by 3 bases and J by 1 base, with 8 bases between them. In germline, CDR1 is SEHNR, CDR2 FQNEAQ (reference sequence). The sequenced sample was naive CD8+ T cells from blood, with Jurkat cell RNA spiked in. The subset: FACS-sorted CD8+CD4-CCR7+CD45RA+ naive T cells. This receptor was identified in a human donor in good health. Some libraries in this study had Jurkat cell RNA spiked in. J is TRBJ2-3 and V is TRBV7-9, with D uncertain. CDR3 DNA sequence: TGTGCCAGCAGCTTTCCCCACGGCACAGATACGCAGTATTTT. Its translation: CASSFPHGTDTQYF.